The present entry profiles one TCR beta chain with its context. This sample was taken from a study of shared clonotypes between healthy human individuals. About the research overall: Per donor, three plates held CD4 naive cells, three held CD4 memory, two held CD8 naive and one held CD8 memory.

Original handling: Junction-only sequences without quality scores were provided by ImmunoSEQ, so filtering was different. Method: immunoSEQ multiplex PCR; TCRdb's copy keeps in-frame clones and lacks some. That table furnishes V, J and clone size, whereas the DNA furnished D and trimming. Counted here are a few million clones, around 90% occurring once; the ten biggest clones make up over 0.12%. The CDR3 is 11 amino acids. From germline, CDR1 is MDHEN and CDR2 SYDVKM. V was clipped by 6 bases and J by 9 bases, with 6 bases between them. The J gene is TRBJ1-6, the V gene TRBV28, with no clear D. The receptor comes from a man aged 18-30 years in good health. Sequences were obtained from naive CD4+ T cells sorted from blood. Stated subset: CD45RA+ positively selected. CDR3 loop: CASSEGSPLHF. In DNA form, the CDR3 reads TGTGCCAGCAGCGAAGGTTCACCCCTCCACTTT.